A selection of T cell receptor beta chains follows, all from one sample in a study of cytomegalovirus exposure and HLA in healthy donors. Method: immunoSEQ multiplex PCR; TCRdb's copy keeps in-frame clones and lacks some. The sample holds about 210,000 clones, about four fifths seen once. Material: PBMCs. All receptors come from a man aged 35-49 years in good health and CMV-seropositive. Each CDR3 is given with its conserved first and last residue. Fields, in order: D gene, clone size, J gene, V gene, CDR3 DNA, CDR3 protein. D genes are given only for firm matches. Rows may omit the clone size; those that give it use once, few, many or a size class.

TRBD2,NA,TRBJ2-1,TRBV29-1,TGCAGCGTTGAAACATGGGCTAGCGGATCCTACAATGAGCAGTTCTTC,CSVETWASGSYNEQFF
TRBD2,NA,TRBJ2-3,TRBV4-2,TGTGCCAGCAGCCCCCGGACGCCGGGAGGCGCAGATACGCAGTATTTT,CASSPRTPGGADTQYF
NA,NA,TRBJ1-2,TRBV25-1,TGTGCCAGCAGTGAGAAAGGGGTCTTTAACTATGGCTACACCTTC,CASSEKGVFNYGYTF
TRBD1,NA,TRBJ1-5,TRBV30,TGTGCCTGCGGGACAGGGACCAATCAGCCCCAGCATTTT,CACGTGTNQPQHF
TRBD1,NA,TRBJ2-3,TRBV19,TGTGCCAGTAGTGTTGGGGGACAGTCTAGCACAGATACGCAGTATTTT,CASSVGGQSSTDTQYF
TRBD2,NA,TRBJ2-3,TRBV28,TGTGCCAGCAGTCCTCTTAGCGGGAGACCTTCCACAGATACGCAGTATTTT,CASSPLSGRPSTDTQYF
TRBD1,once,TRBJ1-5,TRBV30,TGTGCCTGGAGTGTAAAGGGGGCGATGCGCAATCAGCCCCAGCATTTT,CAWSVKGAMRNQPQHF
TRBD1,NA,TRBJ1-6,TRBV7-8,TGTGCCAGCAGCTTTGACAGGGATTCACCCCTCCACTTT,CASSFDRDSPLHF
TRBD1,NA,TRBJ2-5,TRBV5-1,TGCGCCAGCAGCCTCGGACAGGGCTTACAAGAGACCCAGTACTTC,CASSLGQGLQETQYF
TRBD1,NA,TRBJ2-7,TRBV7-2,TGTGCCAGCAGCTTAGAGGAAAACAGGGGTCCCTACGAGCAGTACTTC,CASSLEENRGPYEQYF
TRBD2,NA,TRBJ2-1,TRBV5-4,TGTGCCAGCAGCTGGACTAGCGGGGGGGCTTATGAGCAGTTCTTC,CASSWTSGGAYEQFF
TRBD2,NA,TRBJ2-1,TRBV18,TGTGCCAGCTCACCGGCCAGCGGGGGCCTTTACAATGAGCAGTTCTTC,CASSPASGGLYNEQFF
TRBD2,NA,TRBJ2-1,TRBV5-4,TGTGCCACCCGGACTAGAGCTGAGAATGAGCAGTTCTTC,CATRTRAENEQFF
NA,NA,TRBJ1-3,TRBV6-5,TGTGCCAGCAGTGCTGACGGGGGAAACACCATATATTTT,CASSADGGNTIYF
NA,NA,TRBJ1-4,TRBV2,TGTGCCAGCATGCGTGTGGGCAGGGTCTCTAATGAAAAACTGTTTTTT,CASMRVGRVSNEKLFF
TRBD1,NA,TRBJ2-1,TRBV5-1,TGCGCCAGCAGCCACCGGGACAGGGACTACAATGAGCAGTTCTTC,CASSHRDRDYNEQFF
TRBD1,few,TRBJ2-2,TRBV7-2,TGTGCCAGCAGAAAAGGGGGCGCGCGCACCGGGGAGCTGTTTTTT,CASRKGGARTGELFF
NA,NA,TRBJ2-7,TRBV6-5,TGTGCCAGCAGTTACCTTGCGGGACGGGACGGTTACGAGCAGTACTTC,CASSYLAGRDGYEQYF
TRBD2,NA,TRBJ2-1,TRBV19,TGTGCCAGTAACCACATAGCGGGAGGTGACTACAATGAGCAGTTCTTC,CASNHIAGGDYNEQFF
TRBD1,NA,TRBJ1-1,TRBV29-1,TGCAGCGTTGGGGACAGGGTGTTTGAAGCTTTCTTT,CSVGDRVFEAFF
NA,NA,TRBJ1-2,TRBV28,TGTGCCAGCAGTCGCTTGGGGGCGGGTGTCAACTATGGCTACACCTTC,CASSRLGAGVNYGYTF
TRBD2,NA,TRBJ2-5,TRBV19,TGTGCCAGTAGTACTAGCGGGAATGAAGAGACCCAGTACTTC,CASSTSGNEETQYF